The sequence of this T cell receptor beta chain was determined in a study of T cell repertoires in ileal Crohn's disease. Study-level background: At surgery, about 36% of patients smoked, with median disease duration around 8 years. Study-wide findings and caveats: Clonal expansions were more frequent in active smokers than non-smokers at surgery. High-frequency clones were more common in sorted CD8 than CD4 cells.

Libraries were prepared by immunoSEQ multiplex PCR; TCRdb keeps only in-frame clonotypes and omits some of them. Altogether about 5,300 clones are present, 75% to 90% being singletons, with the ten largest covering 14% to 15%. The CDR3 covers 14 residues. Trimming removed 3 bases from V and 7 bases from J, with 17 bases in between. CDR1 SGHKS and CDR2 YYEKEE come from the germline V gene (reference sequence). Eligibility required adulthood, ileal or ileocolonic Crohn's disease and indicated ileocolonic resection. Worth noting for this clone: Its antigen is not identified.

The rearrangement joins TRBV5-5 to TRBJ2-7, with a weak D call TRBD1 (5 bases). This clonotype originated in an adult with Crohn's disease. The sample comprised ileal tissue. The CDR3 DNA reads as TGTGCCAGCAGCTCAAAGACAGCCCAAGGAGAGCAGTACTTC. Translated, it gives CASSSKTAQGEQYF.